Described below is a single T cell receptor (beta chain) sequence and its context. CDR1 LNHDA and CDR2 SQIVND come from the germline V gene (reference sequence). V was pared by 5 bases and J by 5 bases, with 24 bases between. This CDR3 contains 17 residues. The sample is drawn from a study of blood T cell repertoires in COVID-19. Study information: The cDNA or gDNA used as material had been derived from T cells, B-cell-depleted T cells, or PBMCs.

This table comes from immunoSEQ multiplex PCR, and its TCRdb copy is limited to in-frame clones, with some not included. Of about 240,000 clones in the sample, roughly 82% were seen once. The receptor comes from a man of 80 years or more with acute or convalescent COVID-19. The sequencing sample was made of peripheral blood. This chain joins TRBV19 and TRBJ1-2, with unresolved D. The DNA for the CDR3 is TGTGCCAGTAGTCCACCGGGCCGAGCTGACTATATTTATGGCTACACCTTC. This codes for CASSPPGRADYIYGYTF. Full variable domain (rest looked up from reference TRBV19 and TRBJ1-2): DGGITQSPKYLFRKEGQNVTLSCEQNLNHDAMYWYRQDPGQGLRLIYYSQIVNDFQKGDIAEGYSVSREKKESFPLTVTSAQKNPTAFYLCASSPPGRADYIYGYTFGSGTRLTVV.